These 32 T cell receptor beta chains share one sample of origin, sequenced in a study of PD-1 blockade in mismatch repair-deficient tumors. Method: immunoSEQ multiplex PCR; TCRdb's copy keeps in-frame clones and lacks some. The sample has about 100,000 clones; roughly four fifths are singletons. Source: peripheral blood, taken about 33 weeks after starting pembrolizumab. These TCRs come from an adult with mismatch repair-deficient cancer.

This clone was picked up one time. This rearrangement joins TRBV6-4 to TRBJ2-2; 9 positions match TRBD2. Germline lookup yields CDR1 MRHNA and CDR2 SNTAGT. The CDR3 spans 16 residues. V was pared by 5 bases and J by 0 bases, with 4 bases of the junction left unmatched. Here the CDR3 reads CASSTGTSPNTGELFF. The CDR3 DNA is TGTGCCAGCAGTACCGGGACTAGCCCGAACACCGGGGAGCTGTTTTTT.

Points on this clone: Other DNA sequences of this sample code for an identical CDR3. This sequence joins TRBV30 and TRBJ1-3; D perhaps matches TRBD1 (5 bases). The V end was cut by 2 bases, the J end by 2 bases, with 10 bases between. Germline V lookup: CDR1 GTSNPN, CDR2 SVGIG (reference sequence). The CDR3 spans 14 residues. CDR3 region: CAWSLGGTGNTIYF. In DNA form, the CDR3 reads TGTGCCTGGAGTCTTGGGGGGACTGGAAACACCATATATTTT.

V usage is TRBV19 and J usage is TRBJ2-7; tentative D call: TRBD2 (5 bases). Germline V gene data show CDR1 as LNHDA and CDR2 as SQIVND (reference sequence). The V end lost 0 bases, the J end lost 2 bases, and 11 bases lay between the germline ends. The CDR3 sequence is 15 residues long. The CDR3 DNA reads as TGTGCCAGTAGTATAGATCGGACTGCCGCCTACGAGCAGTACTTC. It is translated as CASSIDRTAAYEQYF.

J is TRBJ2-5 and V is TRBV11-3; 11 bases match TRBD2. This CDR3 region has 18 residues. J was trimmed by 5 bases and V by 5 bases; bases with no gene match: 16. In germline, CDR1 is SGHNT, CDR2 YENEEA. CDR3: CASSRGRGSGRASETQYF. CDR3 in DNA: TGTGCCAGCAGCAGGGGGCGGGGTAGCGGGAGGGCCTCGGAGACCCAGTACTTC.

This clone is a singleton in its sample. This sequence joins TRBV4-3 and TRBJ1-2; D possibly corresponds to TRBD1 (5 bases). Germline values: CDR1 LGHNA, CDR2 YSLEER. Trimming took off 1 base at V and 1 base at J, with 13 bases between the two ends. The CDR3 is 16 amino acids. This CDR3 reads CASSQVAGDLNYGYTF. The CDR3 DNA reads TGCGCCAGCAGCCAAGTAGCCGGGGACCTTAACTATGGCTACACCTTC.

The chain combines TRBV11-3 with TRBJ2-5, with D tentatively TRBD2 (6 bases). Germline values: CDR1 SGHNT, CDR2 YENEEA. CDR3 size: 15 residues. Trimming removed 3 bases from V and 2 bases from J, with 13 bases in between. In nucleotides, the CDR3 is TGTGCCAGCAGCTTTGATTTGGGGGGACAAGAGACCCAGTACTTC. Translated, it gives CASSFDLGGQETQYF.

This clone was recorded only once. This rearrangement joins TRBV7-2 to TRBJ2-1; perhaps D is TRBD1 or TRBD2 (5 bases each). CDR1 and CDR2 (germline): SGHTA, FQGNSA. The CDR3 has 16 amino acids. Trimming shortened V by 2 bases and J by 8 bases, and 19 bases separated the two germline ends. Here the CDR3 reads CASSLSGHLLGDEQFF. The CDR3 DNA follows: TGTGCCAGCAGCTTATCGGGCCACCTCCTGGGGGATGAGCAGTTCTTC.

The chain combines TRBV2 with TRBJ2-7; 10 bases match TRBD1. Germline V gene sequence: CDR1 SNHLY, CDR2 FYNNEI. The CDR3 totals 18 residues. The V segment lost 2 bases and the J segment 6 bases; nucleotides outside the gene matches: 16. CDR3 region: CASSEFRGGGQGRSEQYF. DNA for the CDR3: TGTGCCAGCAGTGAATTTCGGGGTGGGGGACAGGGGAGAAGCGAGCAGTACTTC.

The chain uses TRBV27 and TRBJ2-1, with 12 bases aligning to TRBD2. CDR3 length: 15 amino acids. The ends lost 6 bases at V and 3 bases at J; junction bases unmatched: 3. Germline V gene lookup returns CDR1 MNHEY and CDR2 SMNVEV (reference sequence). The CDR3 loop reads CASSLAGGYYNEQFF. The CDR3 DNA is TGTGCCAGCAGCCTAGCGGGAGGGTACTACAATGAGCAGTTCTTC.

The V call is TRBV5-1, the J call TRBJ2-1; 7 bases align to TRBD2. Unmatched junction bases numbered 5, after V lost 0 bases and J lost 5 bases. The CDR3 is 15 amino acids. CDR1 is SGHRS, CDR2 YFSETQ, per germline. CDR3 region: CASSLATSSNNEQFF. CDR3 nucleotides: TGCGCCAGCAGCTTGGCGACTAGCAGCAACAATGAGCAGTTCTTC.

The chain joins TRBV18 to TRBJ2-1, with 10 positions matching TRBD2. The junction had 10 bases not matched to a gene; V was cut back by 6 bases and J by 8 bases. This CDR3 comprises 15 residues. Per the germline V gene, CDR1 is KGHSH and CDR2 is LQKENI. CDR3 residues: CASSTTLAGEHEQFF. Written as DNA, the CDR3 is TGTGCCAGCTCTACCACGCTAGCGGGAGAGCATGAGCAGTTCTTC.

The DNA of the CDR3 is TGTGCCAGCAGCTATCCGACACAAACCTACGAGCAGTACTTC. It is translated as CASSYPTQTYEQYF. This chain links TRBV6-5 with TRBJ2-7; D is unclear. The CDR3 has 14 residues. V was cut by 6 bases and J by 2 bases, with 14 bases left in between. The germline V gene encodes CDR1 MNHEY and CDR2 SVGAGI.

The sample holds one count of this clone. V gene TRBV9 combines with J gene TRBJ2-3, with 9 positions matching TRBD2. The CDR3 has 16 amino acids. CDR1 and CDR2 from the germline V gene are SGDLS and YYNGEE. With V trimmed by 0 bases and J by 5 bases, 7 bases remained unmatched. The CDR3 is CASSVEWREGVDTQYF. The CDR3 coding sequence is TGTGCCAGCAGCGTAGAATGGCGGGAGGGCGTAGATACGCAGTATTTT. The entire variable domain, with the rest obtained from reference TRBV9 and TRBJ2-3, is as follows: DSGVTQTPKHLITATGQRVTLRCSPRSGDLSVYWYQQSLDQGLQFLIQYYNGEERAKGNILERFSAQQFPDLHSELNLSSLELGDSALYFCASSVEWREGVDTQYFGPGTRLTVL.

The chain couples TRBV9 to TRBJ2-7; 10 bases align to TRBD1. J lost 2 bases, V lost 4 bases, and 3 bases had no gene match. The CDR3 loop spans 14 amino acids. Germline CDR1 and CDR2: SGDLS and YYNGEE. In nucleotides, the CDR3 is TGTGCCAGCAGCCCAGACAGGGGGCCCTACGAGCAGTACTTC. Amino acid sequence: CASSPDRGPYEQYF.

CDR3 protein: CASSPLGGNTEAFF. CDR3 DNA sequence: TGTGCCAGCAGCCCACTTGGGGGGAACACTGAAGCTTTCTTT. The chain carries TRBV7-9 and TRBJ1-1; maybe TRBD1 (5 bases). This CDR3 is 14 amino acids long. V lost 5 bases to trimming and J lost 1 base, with 11 bases between them. Germline CDR1 and CDR2: SEHNR and FQNEAQ (reference sequence).

The CDR3 bases are TGTGCCAGCAGCCACTCTGACAGTCGGGGCCAGGAGCAGTACTTC. The encoded protein is CASSHSDSRGQEQYF. V is TRBV7-9 and J is TRBJ2-7; either TRBD1 or TRBD2 may fit D (5 bases each). The CDR3 consists of 15 residues. CDR1 and CDR2 from the germline V gene are SEHNR and FQNEAQ (reference sequence). Trimming shortened V by 5 bases and J by 7 bases, and 21 bases separated the two germline ends.

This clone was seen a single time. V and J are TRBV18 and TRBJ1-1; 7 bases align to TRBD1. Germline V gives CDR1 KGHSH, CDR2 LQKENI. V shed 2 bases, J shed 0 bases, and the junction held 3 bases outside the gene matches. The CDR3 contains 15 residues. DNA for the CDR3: TGTGCCAGCTCACCAGGACAGGTTATGAACACTGAAGCTTTCTTT. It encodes CASSPGQVMNTEAFF.

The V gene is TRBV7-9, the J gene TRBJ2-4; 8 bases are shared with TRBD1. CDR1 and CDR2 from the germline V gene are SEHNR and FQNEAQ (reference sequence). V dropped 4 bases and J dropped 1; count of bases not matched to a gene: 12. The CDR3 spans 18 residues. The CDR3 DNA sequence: TGTGCCAGCAGCTCACGCCAGGGACAGGTGATGGCCAAAAACATTCAGTACTTC. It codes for CASSSRQGQVMAKNIQYF.

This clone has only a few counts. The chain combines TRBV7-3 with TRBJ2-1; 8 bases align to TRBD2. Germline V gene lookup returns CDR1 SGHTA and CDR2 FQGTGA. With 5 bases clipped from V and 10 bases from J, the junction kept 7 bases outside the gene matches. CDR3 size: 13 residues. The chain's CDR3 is CASSMAGGREQFF. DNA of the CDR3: TGTGCCAGCAGCATGGCGGGAGGTCGCGAGCAGTTCTTC.

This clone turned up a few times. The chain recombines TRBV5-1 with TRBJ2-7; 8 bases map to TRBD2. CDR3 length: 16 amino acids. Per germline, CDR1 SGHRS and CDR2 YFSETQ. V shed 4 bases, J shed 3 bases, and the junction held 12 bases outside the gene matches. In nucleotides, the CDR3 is TGCGCCAGCAGCACAGAACTAGCGGCCGCCGGCTACGAGCAGTACTTC. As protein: CASSTELAAAGYEQYF. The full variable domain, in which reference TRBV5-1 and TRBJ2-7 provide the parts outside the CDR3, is KAGVTQTPRYLIKTRGQQVTLSCSPISGHRSVSWYQQTPGQGLQFLFEYFSETQRNKGNFPGRFSGRQFSNSRSEMNVSTLELGDSALYLCASSTELAAAGYEQYFGPGTRLTVT.

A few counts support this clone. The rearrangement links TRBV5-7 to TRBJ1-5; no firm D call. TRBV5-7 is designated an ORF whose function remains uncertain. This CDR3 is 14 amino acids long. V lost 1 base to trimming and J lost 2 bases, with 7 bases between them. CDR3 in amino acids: CASSLCQGNQPQHF. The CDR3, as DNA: TGTGCCAGCAGCTTGTGTCAGGGCAATCAGCCCCAGCATTTT.

The CDR3 DNA reads as TGTGCCAGCAGCAGTAGACAGGGAAGTATTCAGCCCCAGCATTTT. Its protein is CASSSRQGSIQPQHF. The chain employs TRBV6-5 and TRBJ1-5; 7 positions match TRBD1. With 6 bases clipped from V and 6 bases from J, the junction kept 11 bases outside the gene matches. From germline, CDR1 is MNHEY and CDR2 SVGAGI. CDR3 length: 15 residues.

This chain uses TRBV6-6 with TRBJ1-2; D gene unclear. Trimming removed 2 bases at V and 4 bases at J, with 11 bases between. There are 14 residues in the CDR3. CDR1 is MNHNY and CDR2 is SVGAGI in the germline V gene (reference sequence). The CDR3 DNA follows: TGTGCCAGCAGTTACCTCCGGGCCGTCTATGGCTACACCTTC. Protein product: CASSYLRAVYGYTF.

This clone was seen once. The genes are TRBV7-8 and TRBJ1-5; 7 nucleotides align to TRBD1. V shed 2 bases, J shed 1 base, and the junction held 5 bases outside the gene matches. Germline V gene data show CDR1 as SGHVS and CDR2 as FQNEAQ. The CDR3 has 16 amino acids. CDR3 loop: CASSLTPGQSNQPQHF. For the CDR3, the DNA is TGTGCCAGCAGCTTAACCCCGGGACAGAGCAATCAGCCCCAGCATTTT.

The CDR3 region is CASSDVGGYEQYF. CDR3 bases: TGTGCCAGCAGTGACGTCGGGGGTTACGAGCAGTACTTC. The gene calls are TRBV25-1 and TRBJ2-7; D might be TRBD2 (6 bases). The CDR3 sequence is 13 residues long. Trimming removed 3 bases at V and 4 bases at J, with 10 bases between. The germline CDR1 and CDR2 sequences are MGHDK and SYGVNS.

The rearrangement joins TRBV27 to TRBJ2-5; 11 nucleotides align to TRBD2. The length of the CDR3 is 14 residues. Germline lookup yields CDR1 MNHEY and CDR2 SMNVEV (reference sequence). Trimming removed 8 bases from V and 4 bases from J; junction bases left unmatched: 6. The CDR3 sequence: CASSPSGGRETQYF. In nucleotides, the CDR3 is TGTGCCAGCTCCCCTAGCGGGGGGCGAGAGACCCAGTACTTC.

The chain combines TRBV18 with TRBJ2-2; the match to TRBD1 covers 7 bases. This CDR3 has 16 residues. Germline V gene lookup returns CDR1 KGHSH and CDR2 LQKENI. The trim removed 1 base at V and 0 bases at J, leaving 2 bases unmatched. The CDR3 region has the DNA TGTGCCAGCTCACCACTACAGGGGTCGAACACCGGGGAGCTGTTTTTT. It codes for CASSPLQGSNTGELFF.

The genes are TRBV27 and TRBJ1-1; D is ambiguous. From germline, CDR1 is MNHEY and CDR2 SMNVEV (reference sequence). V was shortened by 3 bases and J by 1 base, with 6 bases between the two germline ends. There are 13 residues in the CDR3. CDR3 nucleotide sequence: TGTGCCAGCAGTTTTACTAAGAACACTGAAGCTTTCTTT. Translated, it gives CASSFTKNTEAFF.

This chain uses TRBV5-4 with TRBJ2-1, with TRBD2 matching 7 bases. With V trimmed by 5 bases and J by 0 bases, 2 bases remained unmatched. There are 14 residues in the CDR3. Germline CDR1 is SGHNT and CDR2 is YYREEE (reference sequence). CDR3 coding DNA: TGTGCCAGCAGTAAGCGGGACTCCTACAATGAGCAGTTCTTC. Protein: CASSKRDSYNEQFF.

This CDR3 reads CASSGQTGISTEAFF. The CDR3 nucleotides are TGTGCCAGCAGCGGTCAAACAGGGATAAGCACTGAAGCTTTCTTT. The chain joins TRBV9 to TRBJ1-1; D might be TRBD1 (6 bases). The CDR3 is 15 amino acids. V lost 3 bases and J 4 bases, leaving 16 bases between the germline ends. The V gene's germline CDR1 is SGDLS and CDR2 YYNGEE.

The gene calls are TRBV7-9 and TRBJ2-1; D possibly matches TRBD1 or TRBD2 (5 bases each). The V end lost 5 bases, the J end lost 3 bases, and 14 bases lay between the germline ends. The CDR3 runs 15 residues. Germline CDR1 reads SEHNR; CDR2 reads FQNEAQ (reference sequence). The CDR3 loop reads CASSKIRGFYNEQFF. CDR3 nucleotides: TGTGCCAGCAGCAAAATCCGGGGCTTCTACAATGAGCAGTTCTTC.

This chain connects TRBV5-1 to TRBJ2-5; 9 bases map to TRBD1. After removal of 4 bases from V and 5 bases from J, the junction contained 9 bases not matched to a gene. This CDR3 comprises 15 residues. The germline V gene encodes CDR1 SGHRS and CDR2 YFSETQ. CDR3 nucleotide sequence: TGCGCCAGCAGCACTGGACAGGGGTGGTCGGAGACCCAGTACTTC. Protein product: CASSTGQGWSETQYF.